A single sample is the source of the 2 T cell receptor beta chains below, sequenced in a study of neurological immune-mediated disorders. TCRdb itself ran the 5' RACE reads through MiXCR, one entry per CDR3 protein. The table has some 27,000 distinct CDR3 sequences, about 7% seen once; the top ten hold about 8.3%. The sequenced material came from PBMCs. All receptors come from a woman aged 50 to 60 in good health.

This clonotype has ten or more counts. The gene calls are TRBV9 and TRBJ2-3, with 12 bases aligning to TRBD2. This CDR3 is built from 15 residues. Germline V gene sequence: CDR1 SGDLS, CDR2 YYNGEE. Trimming at V came to 3 bases and at J to 5 bases, leaving 4 bases not matched to a gene. The CDR3 spells CASSELAGGIDTQYF. The CDR3 coding sequence is TGTGCCAGCAGCGAACTAGCGGGAGGAATAGATACGCAGTATTTT.

The table lists this clonotype with many counts. J is TRBJ2-5 and V is TRBV27, with TRBD2 as a possible D gene (6 bases). This CDR3 spans 13 amino acids. Germline V gene lookup returns CDR1 MNHEY and CDR2 SMNVEV (reference sequence). Trimming stripped 3 bases from V and 5 bases from J, with 10 bases between. The DNA of the CDR3 is TGTGCCAGCAGTTTGCCTGGGGGGGAGACCCAGTACTTC. Its protein product is CASSLPGGETQYF.